This entry lists 21 T cell receptor beta chains sequenced from one sample in a study of T cells after somatic rescue of genetic block. Profiled with immunoSEQ multiplex PCR; TCRdb holds only in-frame clones, not every one. Of more than 14,000 clones in the sample, around 70% are singletons; the top ten hold more than 13%. The sequencing sample was made of peripheral blood mononuclear cells (PBMCs). These receptor sequences come from a boy between 10 and 17 years old.

This clone was seen a few times. The chain's CDR3 is CASSLDHDSANGEKLFF. The CDR3 nucleotides read TGTGCCAGCAGCTTAGATCATGACTCGGCCAACGGTGAAAAACTGTTTTTT. The chain combines TRBV11-2 with TRBJ1-4; no definite D call. Germline V gene sequence: CDR1 SGHAT, CDR2 FQNNGV. The CDR3 runs to 17 residues. V lost 0 bases and J lost 7, with 18 bases in between. The whole variable domain, filled in from reference TRBV11-2 and TRBJ1-4, reads EAGVAQSPRYKIIEKRQSVAFWCNPISGHATLYWYQQILGQGPKLLIQFQNNGVVDDSQLPKDRFSAERLKGVDSTLKIQPAKLEDSAVYLCASSLDHDSANGEKLFFGSGTQLSVL.

This clone was counted only a few times. J is TRBJ1-6 and V is TRBV2; D unresolved. Germline CDR1 is SNHLY and CDR2 is FYNNEI. The CDR3 has 13 amino acids. V was shortened by 1 base and J by 7 bases, with 5 bases between the two germline ends. In nucleotides, the CDR3 is TGTGCCAGCAGTGAAGGGGCAAATTCACCCCTCCACTTT. Amino acid sequence: CASSEGANSPLHF. Combining the CDR3 with reference TRBV2 and TRBJ1-6 gives the whole variable domain EPEVTQTPSHQVTQMGQEVILRCVPISNHLYFYWYRQILGQKVEFLVSFYNNEISEKSEIFDDQFSVERPDGSNFTLKIRSTKLEDSAMYFCASSEGANSPLHFGNGTRLTVT.

The chain employs TRBV18 and TRBJ2-5; no clear D gene. CDR3 length: 14 amino acids. V lost 3 bases and J lost 4, with 12 bases in between. Germline V gene lookup returns CDR1 KGHSH and CDR2 LQKENI. CDR3 region: CASSPRAAPETQYF. CDR3 nucleotide sequence: TGTGCCAGCTCACCCCGGGCAGCCCCAGAGACCCAGTACTTC.

The chain recombines TRBV7-2 with TRBJ2-2; D is unclear. The V gene lost 6 bases and the J gene lost 10 bases, with 12 bases spanning the gap. Germline V gene lookup returns CDR1 SGHTA and CDR2 FQGNSA. CDR3 length: 12 amino acids. The CDR3 coding sequence is TGTGCCAGCAGTTCCATTAGGAAGGAGCTGTTTTTT. This translates into CASSSIRKELFF. Supplemented by reference TRBV7-2 and TRBJ2-2, the full variable domain reads GAGVSQSPSNKVTEKGKDVELRCDPISGHTALYWYRQSLGQGLEFLIYFQGNSAPDKSGLPSDRFSAERTGGSVSTLTIQRTQQEDSAVYLCASSSIRKELFFGEGSRLTVL.

The chain uses TRBV28 and TRBJ2-6, with 8 nucleotides matching TRBD1. V lost 8 bases, J lost 0 bases, and 3 bases stayed unmatched. The CDR3 spans 15 residues. Germline CDR1 reads MDHEN; CDR2 reads SYDVKM. The CDR3 spells CASGTGHSGANVLTF. The CDR3 DNA sequence: TGTGCCAGCGGGACAGGCCACTCTGGGGCCAACGTCCTGACTTTC.

The chain recombines TRBV5-1 with TRBJ2-2, with 10 positions matching TRBD1. Germline values: CDR1 SGHRS, CDR2 YFSETQ. V gave up 3 bases and J gave up 4 bases; unmatched junction bases: 12. The CDR3 has 18 residues. CDR3 nucleotides: TGCGCCAGCAGCTCGGACAGGGGGAAAAAACGACGCACCGGGGAGCTGTTTTTT. Translated, it gives CASSSDRGKKRRTGELFF.

This clone appeared a single time. J is TRBJ1-3 and V is TRBV18; 7 nucleotides line up with TRBD1. Per germline, CDR1 KGHSH and CDR2 LQKENI. The length of the CDR3 is 17 residues. V lost 2 bases to trimming and J lost 0 bases; unmatched junction nucleotides: 7. The CDR3 DNA reads TGTGCCAGCTCACCAAGACAGGGACAACTCTCTGGAAACACCATATATTTT. Protein sequence: CASSPRQGQLSGNTIYF.

V usage is TRBV28 and J usage is TRBJ1-2; D is perhaps TRBD1 (5 bases). CDR3 length: 14 residues. Germline V CDR1 and CDR2: MDHEN, SYDVKM. V lost 2 bases and J 2 bases, leaving 9 bases between the germline ends. In nucleotides, the CDR3 is TGTGCCAGCAGTTTACCGGGACCGAACTATGGCTACACCTTC. Translating it yields CASSLPGPNYGYTF.

This clone was found once. V and J are TRBV18 and TRBJ1-2, with 7 bases lining up with TRBD1. The germline gives CDR1 KGHSH, CDR2 LQKENI. CDR3 length equals 12 residues. The J segment lost 7 bases and the V segment lost 3 bases, leaving 2 bases of the junction unmatched. CDR3 sequence: CASSPTGPGYTF. The CDR3 DNA sequence: TGTGCCAGCTCACCGACAGGGCCTGGCTACACCTTC. The variable domain in full, completed from reference TRBV18 and TRBJ1-2, reads NAGVMQNPRHLVRRRGQEARLRCSPMKGHSHVYWYRQLPEEGLKFMVYLQKENIIDESGMPKERFSAEFPKEGPSILRIQQVVRGDSAAYFCASSPTGPGYTFGSGTRLTVV.

This clone was counted between two and nine times. This rearrangement joins TRBV19 to TRBJ2-1, with 9 bases matching TRBD1. The CDR3 sequence is 14 residues long. Germline CDR1 reads LNHDA; CDR2 reads SQIVND (reference sequence). After removal of 8 bases from V and 6 bases from J, the junction contained 8 bases not matched to a gene. The CDR3 nucleotides are TGTGCCAGTGGTGAGACAGGGGGAGGCAATGAGCAGTTCTTC. It specifies CASGETGGGNEQFF. Full variable domain (missing parts from reference TRBV19 and TRBJ2-1): DGGITQSPKYLFRKEGQNVTLSCEQNLNHDAMYWYRQDPGQGLRLIYYSQIVNDFQKGDIAEGYSVSREKKESFPLTVTSAQKNPTAFYLCASGETGGGNEQFFGPGTRLTVL.

The V and J genes are TRBV7-9 and TRBJ1-6, with TRBD1 matching 7 bases. With V trimmed by 3 bases and J by 0 bases, 5 bases remained unmatched. Germline V CDR1 and CDR2: SEHNR, FQNEAQ (reference sequence). This CDR3 comprises 17 residues. DNA for the CDR3: TGTGCCAGCAGCTTTGCGACAGGGAGCTCCTATAATTCACCCCTCCACTTT. The encoded protein is CASSFATGSSYNSPLHF. The variable domain in full, with the rest retrieved from reference TRBV7-9 and TRBJ1-6, is DTGVSQNPRHKITKRGQNVTFRCDPISEHNRLYWYRQTLGQGPEFLTYFQNEAQLEKSRLLSDRFSAERPKGSFSTLEIQRTEQGDSAMYLCASSFATGSSYNSPLHFGNGTRLTVT.

The rearrangement uses TRBV30 and TRBJ2-5, with TRBD2 matching over 10 bases. The germline V gene encodes CDR1 GTSNPN and CDR2 SVGIG (reference sequence). The CDR3 consists of 17 residues. With 1 base clipped from V and 5 bases from J, the junction kept 13 bases outside the gene matches. The chain's CDR3 is CAWSALEVAGGQETQYF. In DNA form, the CDR3 reads TGTGCCTGGAGTGCCCTGGAGGTAGCGGGGGGCCAGGAGACCCAGTACTTC. Supplemented by reference TRBV30 and TRBJ2-5, the full variable domain reads SQTIHQWPATLVQPVGSPLSLECTVEGTSNPNLYWYRQAAGRGLQLLFYSVGIGQISSEVPQNLSASRPQDRQFILSSKKLLLSDSGFYLCAWSALEVAGGQETQYFGPGTRLLVL.

The chain employs TRBV7-9 and TRBJ1-2; 9 nucleotides agree with TRBD1. The germline V gene encodes CDR1 SEHNR and CDR2 FQNEAQ (reference sequence). This CDR3 region has 16 residues. J gave up 0 bases and V 5 bases, and 7 bases lay outside the gene matches. This chain's CDR3 is CASSVHGTGTNYGYTF. As DNA, the CDR3 is TGTGCCAGCAGCGTACACGGGACAGGGACTAACTATGGCTACACCTTC.

This rearrangement joins TRBV2 to TRBJ1-6; D is uncertain. CDR1 and CDR2 (germline): SNHLY, FYNNEI. Trimming removed 3 bases at V and 6 bases at J, with 9 bases between. This CDR3 contains 14 residues. CDR3 sequence: CASSDGRFNSPLHF. In DNA, the CDR3 is TGTGCCAGCAGTGATGGGCGGTTTAATTCACCCCTCCACTTT.

This chain connects TRBV5-6 to TRBJ1-5; 7 positions agree with TRBD1. Germline trimming cut 6 bases from V and 7 bases from J; bases unmatched to any gene: 7. CDR3 length: 13 amino acids. Germline V CDR1 and CDR2: SGHDT, YYEEEE. Here the CDR3 DNA reads TGTGCCAGCACCCACAGGGGAAGCCAGCCCCAGCATTTT. Translated: CASTHRGSQPQHF.

This chain joins TRBV5-1 and TRBJ2-5; no reliable D call. The V gene lost 5 bases and the J gene lost 1 base, with 9 bases spanning the gap. Germline V gene sequence: CDR1 SGHRS, CDR2 YFSETQ. The CDR3 length is 13 residues. Here the CDR3 reads CASSRTVQETQYF. In DNA, the CDR3 is TGCGCCAGCAGTAGGACGGTCCAAGAGACCCAGTACTTC.

The chain recombines TRBV27 with TRBJ2-1; the D gene could be TRBD1 or TRBD2 (5 bases each). There are 15 residues in the CDR3. V was pared by 5 bases and J by 2 bases, with 13 bases between. CDR1 and CDR2 from the germline V gene are MNHEY and SMNVEV (reference sequence). CDR3 sequence (DNA): TGTGCCAGCAGTCCCCGGGACCGAGCCTACAATGAGCAGTTCTTC. This translates into CASSPRDRAYNEQFF.

The chain links TRBV5-1 to TRBJ2-7; 7 nucleotides align to TRBD2. CDR3 size: 18 residues. Losses at the gene ends were 4 bases for V and 0 bases for J; bases not matched to a gene: 16. Germline CDR1 SGHRS, CDR2 YFSETQ. This chain's CDR3 is CASSPFPPGTITSYEQYF. The CDR3 DNA reads as TGCGCCAGCAGCCCATTTCCCCCCGGGACTATCACCTCCTACGAGCAGTACTTC.

The rearrangement joins TRBV15 to TRBJ2-3, with TRBD2 matching 7 bases. The CDR3 spans 16 residues. CDR1 is LNHNV and CDR2 is YYDKDF in the germline V gene (reference sequence). With V trimmed by 0 bases and J by 2 bases, 5 bases remained unmatched. The CDR3 coding sequence is TGTGCCACCAGCAGAGAGCGCGGGAGTGCCACAGATACGCAGTATTTT. Translation gives CATSRERGSATDTQYF.

The rearrangement joins TRBV6-1 to TRBJ2-3; a possible D gene is TRBD2 (6 bases). Trimming pared 5 bases from V and 11 bases from J, leaving 11 bases between. Germline CDR1 reads MNHNS; CDR2 reads SASEGT. The CDR3 is 11 amino acids. This CDR3 is CASSSAGGQYF. The DNA for the CDR3 is TGTGCCAGCAGTTCTGCCGGGGGGCAGTATTTT.

The chain joins TRBV18 to TRBJ2-5; TRBD1 matches 9 bases. V gave up 3 bases and J gave up 3 bases; unmatched junction bases: 8. The CDR3 consists of 16 residues. Germline values: CDR1 KGHSH, CDR2 LQKENI. The CDR3 here is CASSPRRDREKETQYF. CDR3 DNA: TGTGCCAGCTCACCCAGAAGGGACAGGGAAAAAGAGACCCAGTACTTC. Based on the CDR3 plus reference TRBV18 and TRBJ2-5, the full variable domain is NAGVMQNPRHLVRRRGQEARLRCSPMKGHSHVYWYRQLPEEGLKFMVYLQKENIIDESGMPKERFSAEFPKEGPSILRIQQVVRGDSAAYFCASSPRRDREKETQYFGPGTRLLVL.